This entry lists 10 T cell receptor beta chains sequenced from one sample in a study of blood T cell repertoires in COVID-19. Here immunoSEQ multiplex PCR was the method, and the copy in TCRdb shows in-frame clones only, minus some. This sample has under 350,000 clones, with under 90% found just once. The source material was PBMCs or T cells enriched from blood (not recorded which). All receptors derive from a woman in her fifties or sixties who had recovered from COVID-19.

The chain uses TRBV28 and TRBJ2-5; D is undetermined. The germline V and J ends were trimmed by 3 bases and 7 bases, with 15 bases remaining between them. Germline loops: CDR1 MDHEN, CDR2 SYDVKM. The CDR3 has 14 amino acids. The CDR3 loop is CASSFESPGATQYF. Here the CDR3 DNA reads TGTGCCAGCAGTTTCGAGTCACCCGGAGCGACCCAGTACTTC. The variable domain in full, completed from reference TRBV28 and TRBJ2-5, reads DVKVTQSSRYLVKRTGEKVFLECVQDMDHENMFWYRQDPGLGLRLIYFSYDVKMKEKGDIPEGYSVSREKKERFSLILESASTNQTSMYLCASSFESPGATQYFGPGTRLLVL.

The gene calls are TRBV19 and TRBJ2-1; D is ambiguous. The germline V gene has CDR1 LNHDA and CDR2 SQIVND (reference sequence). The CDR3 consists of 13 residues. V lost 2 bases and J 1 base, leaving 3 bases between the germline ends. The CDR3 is CASSIQSYNEQFF. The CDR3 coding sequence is TGTGCCAGTAGTATACAGTCCTACAATGAGCAGTTCTTC.

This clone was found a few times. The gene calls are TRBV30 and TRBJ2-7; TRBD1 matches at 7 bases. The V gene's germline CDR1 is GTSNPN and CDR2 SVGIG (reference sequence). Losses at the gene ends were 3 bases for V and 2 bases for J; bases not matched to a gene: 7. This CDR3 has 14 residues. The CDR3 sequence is CAWSRRDSPYEQYF. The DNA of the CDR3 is TGTGCCTGGAGCCGACGGGACAGCCCCTACGAGCAGTACTTC.

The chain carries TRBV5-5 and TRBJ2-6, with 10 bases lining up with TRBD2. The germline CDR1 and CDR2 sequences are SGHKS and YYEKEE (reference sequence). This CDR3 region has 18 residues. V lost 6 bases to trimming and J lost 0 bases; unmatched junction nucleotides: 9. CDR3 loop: CASTLLTSGVSGANVLTF. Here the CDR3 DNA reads TGTGCCAGCACCCTCCTTACTAGCGGGGTCTCTGGGGCCAACGTCCTGACTTTC.

The CDR3 DNA reads as TGTGCCAGCTCACTACGACAGAATACCGGGGAGCTGTTTTTT. It is translated as CASSLRQNTGELFF. The chain couples TRBV18 to TRBJ2-2, with TRBD1 as a possible D gene (5 bases). CDR3 length: 14 residues. Germline-derived CDR1 and CDR2 are KGHSH and LQKENI. Trimming stripped 4 bases from V and 5 bases from J, with 11 bases between. Full variable domain (remainder filled in from reference TRBV18 and TRBJ2-2): NAGVMQNPRHLVRRRGQEARLRCSPMKGHSHVYWYRQLPEEGLKFMVYLQKENIIDESGMPKERFSAEFPKEGPSILRIQQVVRGDSAAYFCASSLRQNTGELFFGEGSRLTVL.

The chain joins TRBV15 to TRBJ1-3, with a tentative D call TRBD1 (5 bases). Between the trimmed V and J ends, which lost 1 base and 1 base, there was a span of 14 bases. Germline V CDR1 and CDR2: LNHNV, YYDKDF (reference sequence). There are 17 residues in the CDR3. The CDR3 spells CATSRGQGGWSGNTIYF. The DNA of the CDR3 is TGTGCCACCAGCAGAGGGCAGGGAGGTTGGTCTGGAAACACCATATATTTT.

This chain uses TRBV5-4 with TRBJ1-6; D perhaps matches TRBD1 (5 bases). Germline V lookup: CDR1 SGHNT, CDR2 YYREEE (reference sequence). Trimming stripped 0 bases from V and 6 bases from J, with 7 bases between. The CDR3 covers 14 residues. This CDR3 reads CASSLGGGNSPLHF. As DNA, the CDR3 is TGTGCCAGCAGCTTGGGGGGCGGTAATTCACCCCTCCACTTT.

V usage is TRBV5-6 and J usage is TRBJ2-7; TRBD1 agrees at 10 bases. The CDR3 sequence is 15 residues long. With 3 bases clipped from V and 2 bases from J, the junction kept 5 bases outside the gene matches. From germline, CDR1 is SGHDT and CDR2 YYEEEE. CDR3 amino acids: CASSWAGTGAYEQYF. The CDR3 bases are TGTGCCAGCAGCTGGGCCGGGACAGGGGCCTACGAGCAGTACTTC.

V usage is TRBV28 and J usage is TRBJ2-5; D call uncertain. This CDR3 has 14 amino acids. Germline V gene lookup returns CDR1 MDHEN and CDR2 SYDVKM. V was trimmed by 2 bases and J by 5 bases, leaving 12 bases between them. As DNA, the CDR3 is TGTGCCAGCAGTTTACCCCAGGCTTGGGAGACCCAGTACTTC. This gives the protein CASSLPQAWETQYF.

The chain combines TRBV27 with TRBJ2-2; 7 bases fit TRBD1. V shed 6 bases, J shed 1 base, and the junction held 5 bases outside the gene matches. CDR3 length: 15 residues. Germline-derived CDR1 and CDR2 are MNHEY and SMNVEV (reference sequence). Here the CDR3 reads CASSLRQGNTGELFF. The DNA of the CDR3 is TGTGCCAGCAGCCTTCGACAGGGGAACACCGGGGAGCTGTTTTTT.